The clone carrying this T cell receptor (beta chain) was detected a few times. Its antigen is unknown. The data are from a study of blood T cells in healthy people across ages. Broader study findings: Per million T cells, TCR beta diversity dropped about linearly as age rose. Strong correlation was found linking TCR beta diversity to naive T cell percentage.

The total RNA that was extracted per sample amounted to at least 6 micrograms. It was with a sample-barcoded 5' primer and a J-beta primer mix that a second PCR of about 7 to 12 cycles was run. Each of the cDNA molecules was tagged by a template-switch adaptor with 12 random nucleotides. TCRdb called the 5' RACE reads again in MiXCR, with one record for every CDR3 protein. The sample carries approximately 1,100,000 distinct CDR3 sequences, under 55% recorded once. The V gene end was trimmed by 3 bases and the J gene end by 8 bases; junction bases not matched to a gene: 2. The CDR3 contains 13 residues. Germline-derived CDR1 and CDR2 are SGDLS and YYNGEE.

This sequence joins TRBV9 and TRBJ2-1, with TRBD2 matching over 10 bases. The sequence came from a woman between 55 and 75 years old in good health. The sequenced material came from blood. CDR3 in amino acids: CASSGGLAHEQFF. CDR3 DNA: TGTGCCAGCAGCGGGGGACTAGCGCATGAGCAGTTCTTC.